The 24 T cell receptor beta chains given below trace back to one sample, sequenced in a study of siplizumab effects on memory and regulatory T cells. Sequencing used immunoSEQ multiplex PCR; TCRdb keeps in-frame clones, though not all of them. Among 90,000 to 150,000 clones listed, around 95% were seen once. The sample was non-Treg CD4+ T cells sorted from blood. All receptors come from a human donor in good health.

The chain carries TRBV11-2 and TRBJ1-1, with 8 bases lining up with TRBD1. CDR3 length: 15 residues. V was clipped by 6 bases and J by 6 bases; unmatched bases: 12. Germline V gene data show CDR1 as SGHAT and CDR2 as FQNNGV. The CDR3 nucleotides read TGTGCCAGCAGATCCCACAGGGGGGTCGAGGCTGAAGCTTTCTTT. Translated: CASRSHRGVEAEAFF.

This chain links TRBV4-1 with TRBJ1-3; D might be TRBD1 (5 bases). Germline loops: CDR1 MGHRA, CDR2 YSYEKL. Trimming left V 0 bases short and J 4 bases short, with 16 bases between. The CDR3 length is 17 residues. The CDR3 coding sequence is TGCGCCAGCAGCCAAGATAGAGGGGTCGACAAGGGAAACACCATATATTTT. Its protein product is CASSQDRGVDKGNTIYF.

V is TRBV14 and J is TRBJ1-1; possible D gene TRBD1, 6 bases. The CDR3 length is 15 residues. The V end lost 4 bases, the J end lost 2 bases, and 14 bases lay between the germline ends. Germline CDR1 is SGHDN and CDR2 is FVKESK. The CDR3 DNA follows: TGTGCCAGCAGCCCTTGGGGGGGCTCAAACACTGAAGCTTTCTTT. Translation: CASSPWGGSNTEAFF.

The gene calls are TRBV2 and TRBJ2-3; 10 bases map to TRBD1. Unmatched junction bases numbered 4, after V lost 5 bases and J lost 5 bases. In germline, CDR1 is SNHLY, CDR2 FYNNEI. The CDR3 runs to 14 residues. Here the CDR3 reads CASSRQGAGDTQYF. The CDR3, as DNA: TGTGCCAGCAGTAGACAGGGGGCGGGAGATACGCAGTATTTT.

Details on this clone: The sample has other DNA sequences that encode this CDR3 too. The chain carries TRBV5-1 and TRBJ2-7; weak D call: TRBD1 (6 bases). Germline V gene lookup returns CDR1 SGHRS and CDR2 YFSETQ. Trimming pared 0 bases from V and 2 bases from J, leaving 6 bases between. The CDR3 spans 13 residues. CDR3 loop: CASSLEGAYEQYF. The CDR3 DNA follows: TGCGCCAGCAGCTTGGAGGGGGCCTACGAGCAGTACTTC.

On this clone itself: This same CDR3 is encoded by further DNA sequences in the sample. This chain connects TRBV28 to TRBJ1-2, with D possibly TRBD1 on 6 matching bases. Germline V lookup: CDR1 MDHEN, CDR2 SYDVKM. V lost 5 bases and J lost 5, with 9 bases in between. The CDR3 is made up of 12 amino acids. CDR3 sequence: CASSLRGYGYTF. DNA for the CDR3: TGTGCCAGCAGTCTCAGGGGTTATGGCTACACCTTC.

In DNA, the CDR3 is TGTGCCAGCAGCTTAGGGGAGGTGAACACCGGGGAGCTGTTTTTT. It specifies CASSLGEVNTGELFF. The chain joins TRBV7-7 to TRBJ2-2; weak D call: TRBD2 (6 bases). Looked up from germline, CDR1 is SSHAT and CDR2 is FNYEAQ (reference sequence). The CDR3 loop spans 15 amino acids. The germline V and J ends were trimmed by 1 base and 1 base, with 7 bases remaining between them.

This clone came up once. CDR3 sequence reads: CASSERDGGNGPQHF. The CDR3, as DNA: TGTGCCAGCAGTGAGAGAGACGGGGGAAATGGGCCCCAGCATTTT. This sequence joins TRBV25-1 and TRBJ1-5; maybe TRBD1 (5 bases). Germline V gives CDR1 MGHDK, CDR2 SYGVNS. Trimming left V 3 bases short and J 9 bases short, with 18 bases between. This CDR3 has 15 amino acids.

J is TRBJ2-2 and V is TRBV28; TRBD1 agrees at 11 bases. CDR3 length equals 16 residues. Looked up from germline, CDR1 is MDHEN and CDR2 is SYDVKM. J lost 7 bases, V lost 7 bases, and 11 bases had no gene match. CDR3 sequence: CASTLTGTGGSGELFF. CDR3 nucleotides: TGTGCCAGCACCCTAACCGGGACAGGGGGGAGCGGGGAGCTGTTTTTT.

The gene calls are TRBV30 and TRBJ1-5, with D maybe TRBD1 (5 bases). This CDR3 comprises 13 residues. Germline-derived CDR1 and CDR2 are GTSNPN and SVGIG (reference sequence). Trimming removed 0 bases from V and 6 bases from J, with 9 bases in between. The CDR3 DNA is TGTGCCTGGAGTGTATGGAGGGGTCAGCCCCAGCATTTT. It translates to CAWSVWRGQPQHF.

The genes are TRBV6-6 and TRBJ2-7; D remains ambiguous. Trimming stripped 9 bases from V and 2 bases from J, with 14 bases between. Germline assignment: CDR1 MNHNY and CDR2 SVGAGI (reference sequence). The CDR3 spans 13 residues. DNA of the CDR3: TGTGCCAGAGGTACACGGAGAACCTACGAGCAGTACTTC. Amino acid sequence: CARGTRRTYEQYF.

In this sample, this clone turned up a few times. The genes are TRBV30 and TRBJ1-1; D gene ambiguous. Germline lookup yields CDR1 GTSNPN and CDR2 SVGIG (reference sequence). This CDR3 has 13 amino acids. Trimming took 0 bases from V and 1 from J, leaving 6 bases between them. CDR3 DNA sequence: TGTGCCTGGAGTGTACAGCAGAACACTGAAGCTTTCTTT. Translation gives CAWSVQQNTEAFF.

The chain links TRBV7-9 to TRBJ2-2, with a weak D call TRBD2 (5 bases). The CDR3 totals 16 residues. V was shortened by 1 base and J by 0 bases, with 9 bases between the two germline ends. Germline CDR1 and CDR2: SEHNR and FQNEAQ (reference sequence). This chain's CDR3 is CASSLEGSPNTGELFF. The DNA of the CDR3 is TGTGCCAGCAGCTTAGAAGGGAGCCCGAACACCGGGGAGCTGTTTTTT. Variable domain in full (rest from reference TRBV7-9 and TRBJ2-2): DTGVSQNPRHKITKRGQNVTFRCDPISEHNRLYWYRQTLGQGPEFLTYFQNEAQLEKSRLLSDRFSAERPKGSFSTLEIQRTEQGDSAMYLCASSLEGSPNTGELFFGEGSRLTVL.

Note on this clone: A junction end diverges from the germline sequence, so it may reflect a read error. The same CDR3 also results from other DNA sequences found in this sample. The chain recombines TRBV4-1 with TRBJ1-4; D not resolved. CDR3 length: 13 residues. Per germline, CDR1 MGHRA and CDR2 YSYEKL. This chain's CDR3 is CASSQALNEKLFF. The CDR3 DNA sequence: TGCGCCAGCAGTCAAGCCCTTAATGAAAAACTGTTTTTT.

The chain has TRBV9 and TRBJ1-3; the D gene is possibly TRBD1 (5 bases). V dropped 0 bases and J dropped 0 bases, with 13 bases sitting between them. The germline gives CDR1 SGDLS, CDR2 YYNGEE. The CDR3 spans 17 residues. The CDR3 bases are TGTGCCAGCAGCGTAGCTCTGGGGGGGTTCTCTGGAAACACCATATATTTT. It codes for CASSVALGGFSGNTIYF.

The rearrangement joins TRBV4-1 to TRBJ1-1, with D unresolved. V lost 1 base and J lost 0, with 9 bases in between. Per the germline V gene, CDR1 is MGHRA and CDR2 is YSYEKL. CDR3 length equals 15 residues. The CDR3 coding sequence is TGCGCCAGCAGCCAAGTGGACGTATTGAACACTGAAGCTTTCTTT. It specifies CASSQVDVLNTEAFF.

The chain joins TRBV6-5 to TRBJ1-4, with unresolved D. Trimming pared 0 bases from V and 0 bases from J, leaving 5 bases between. The CDR3 spans 15 residues. Germline CDR1 reads MNHEY; CDR2 reads SVGAGI. CDR3 sequence: CASSYSYPTNEKLFF. The CDR3 region has the DNA TGTGCCAGCAGTTACTCTTACCCAACTAATGAAAAACTGTTTTTT.

The V gene is TRBV6-4, the J gene TRBJ2-7; a weak D match, TRBD1 (6 bases). The CDR3 consists of 14 residues. The V gene's germline CDR1 is MRHNA and CDR2 SNTAGT. V was cut by 5 bases and J by 2 bases, with 13 bases left in between. The CDR3 sequence: CASSLRGSTYEQYF. The CDR3 DNA is TGTGCCAGCAGTCTCAGGGGCTCAACCTACGAGCAGTACTTC.

This rearrangement joins TRBV19 to TRBJ1-2; TRBD1 is a possible D gene (6 bases). Germline CDR1 LNHDA, CDR2 SQIVND (reference sequence). Trimming cost V 5 bases and J 0 bases, with 13 bases left between them. This CDR3 has 15 residues. In DNA form, the CDR3 reads TGTGCCAGTAGTGGTGGACAGTCTTCTAACTATGGCTACACCTTC. This codes for CASSGGQSSNYGYTF. Full variable domain (outside the CDR3, taken from reference TRBV19 and TRBJ1-2): DGGITQSPKYLFRKEGQNVTLSCEQNLNHDAMYWYRQDPGQGLRLIYYSQIVNDFQKGDIAEGYSVSREKKESFPLTVTSAQKNPTAFYLCASSGGQSSNYGYTFGSGTRLTVV.

V usage is TRBV7-8 and J usage is TRBJ2-3; 9 nucleotides align to TRBD2. With 4 bases clipped from V and 2 bases from J, the junction kept 7 bases outside the gene matches. This CDR3 has 16 amino acids. Germline V gene lookup returns CDR1 SGHVS and CDR2 FQNEAQ. This CDR3 reads CASSSSRLAVTDTQYF. For the CDR3, the DNA is TGTGCCAGCAGCTCAAGTCGACTAGCGGTCACAGATACGCAGTATTTT. The entire variable domain, with the rest obtained from reference TRBV7-8 and TRBJ2-3, is as follows: GAGVSQSPRYKVAKRGQDVALRCDPISGHVSLFWYQQALGQGPEFLTYFQNEAQLDKSGLPSDRFFAERPEGSVSTLKIQRTQQEDSAVYLCASSSSRLAVTDTQYFGPGTRLTVL.

The chain carries TRBV5-1 and TRBJ1-5; D unclear. CDR3 size: 13 residues. Trimming stripped 4 bases from V and 4 bases from J, with 9 bases between. CDR1 SGHRS and CDR2 YFSETQ come from the germline V gene. CDR3 in amino acids: CASSPDGNQPQHF. The DNA of the CDR3 is TGCGCCAGCAGCCCGGACGGTAATCAGCCCCAGCATTTT.

The V call is TRBV7-8, the J call TRBJ2-6; 9 bases map to TRBD1. Losses at the gene ends were 1 base for V and 0 bases for J; bases not matched to a gene: 7. Germline lookup yields CDR1 SGHVS and CDR2 FQNEAQ. CDR3 length: 19 residues. Here the CDR3 reads CASSLGGGQGSSGANVLTF. CDR3 nucleotides: TGTGCCAGCAGCTTAGGGGGCGGACAGGGGAGCTCTGGGGCCAACGTCCTGACTTTC.

The gene calls are TRBV7-3 and TRBJ2-3, with D perhaps matching TRBD2 (5 bases). The CDR3 loop spans 14 amino acids. Trimming removed 0 bases at V and 4 bases at J, with 8 bases between. Germline-derived CDR1 and CDR2 are SGHTA and FQGTGA. The CDR3 DNA reads as TGTGCCAGCAGCTTAACCCGGGATTCAGATACGCAGTATTTT. It codes for CASSLTRDSDTQYF.

This sequence joins TRBV4-1 and TRBJ2-1, with 10 bases identical to TRBD2. The CDR3 is 17 amino acids. J was trimmed by 7 bases and V by 1 base; bases with no gene match: 10. Per the germline V gene, CDR1 is MGHRA and CDR2 is YSYEKL. CDR3 sequence: CASSQAAGGLVWNEQFF. CDR3 nucleotide sequence: TGCGCCAGCAGCCAAGCAGCGGGGGGGCTGGTATGGAATGAGCAGTTCTTC.